This is a list of T cell receptor beta chains from one sample in a study of blood T cell repertoires in COVID-19. Clones were sequenced by immunoSEQ multiplex PCR, and TCRdb holds only the in-frame ones, with some missing. The table shows about 250,000 clones, with about 88% occurring only once. Sequencing input: PBMCs or T cells enriched from blood (not recorded which). The receptors stem from a woman aged 45-59 years who had recovered from COVID-19. Both conserved end residues are part of each CDR3. A D gene is named only where the DNA matches it firmly. A row's size may be missing; if present it is once, few, many or a size class.

d_gene	j_gene	v_gene	abundance	CDR3aa	CDR3nt
TRBD1	TRBJ1-2	TRBV7-9	few	CASSFLGTDNYGYTF	TGTGCCAGCAGCTTTCTTGGGACAGATAACTATGGCTACACCTTC
.	TRBJ1-6	TRBV30	.	CASPGGFSYNSPLHF	TGTGCCTCCCCGGGGGGTTTCTCCTATAATTCACCCCTCCACTTT
TRBD1	TRBJ2-7	TRBV6-5	.	CASSPGQGIYEQYF	TGTGCCAGCAGCCCGGGACAGGGGATCTACGAGCAGTACTTC
TRBD1	TRBJ2-2	TRBV19	.	CASSKGTVTGELFF	TGTGCCAGTAGTAAAGGGACAGTCACCGGGGAGCTGTTTTTT
.	TRBJ1-3	TRBV7-4	.	CASSPMDSVLEDTIYF	TGTGCCAGCAGCCCGATGGACAGCGTTCTGGAGGACACCATATATTTT
.	TRBJ2-7	TRBV18	.	CASSPKQGYEQYF	TGTGCCAGCTCACCGAAGCAGGGCTACGAGCAGTACTTC
TRBD2	TRBJ2-3	TRBV2	.	CASRRSSGTTDTQYF	TGTGCCAGCCGCAGGTCTAGCGGGACCACAGATACGCAGTATTTT
TRBD1	TRBJ2-7	TRBV29-1	.	CSAIRGGFDEQYF	TGCAGCGCCATTCGAGGGGGCTTTGACGAGCAGTACTTC
TRBD1	TRBJ1-2	TRBV19	.	CASSIRGRDGYTF	TGTGCCAGTAGTATCAGGGGGCGCGATGGCTACACCTTC
TRBD2	TRBJ2-2	TRBV30	few	CAWSLAGTHTGELFF	TGTGCCTGGAGCCTAGCGGGAACCCACACCGGGGAGCTGTTTTTT
TRBD2	TRBJ2-3	TRBV27	once	CASSALAGGTDTQYF	TGTGCCAGCAGCGCGTTAGCGGGAGGCACAGATACGCAGTATTTT
TRBD1	TRBJ2-2	TRBV7-9	.	CASSLVTGVTGELFF	TGTGCCAGCAGCTTAGTTACAGGGGTCACCGGGGAGCTGTTTTTT
.	TRBJ2-5	TRBV3-1/TRBV3-2	.	CASSQVPDLETQYF	TGTGCCAGCAGCCAAGTCCCGGACTTAGAGACCCAGTACTTC
.	TRBJ1-5	TRBV2	.	CASSESLGGSQPQHF	TGTGCCAGCAGTGAAAGTTTAGGTGGGAGTCAGCCCCAGCATTTT
.	TRBJ1-4	TRBV4-1	few	CASSQVPTNEKLFF	TGCGCCAGCAGCCAGGTACCGACAAATGAAAAACTGTTTTTT
TRBD1	TRBJ2-7	TRBV5-5	.	CASRKQGIDDEQYF	TGTGCCAGCAGGAAACAGGGGATCGATGACGAGCAGTACTTC
TRBD1	TRBJ2-1	TRBV4-3	.	CASSQGQTSYNEQFF	TGCGCCAGCAGCCAGGGACAGACCTCCTACAATGAGCAGTTCTTC
.	TRBJ1-2	TRBV3-1/TRBV3-2	.	CASSRSHRGEGYTF	TGTGCCAGCAGCCGTTCCCATCGGGGGGAAGGCTACACCTTC
TRBD1	TRBJ2-7	TRBV2	.	CASRRQGGSYEQYF	TGTGCCAGCCGTAGACAGGGTGGTTCCTACGAGCAGTACTTC
.	TRBJ2-1	TRBV5-8	once	CASSRLVLLNEQFF	TGTGCCAGCAGTAGACTAGTCTTGTTAAATGAGCAGTTCTTC
.	TRBJ1-2	TRBV27	.	CASSLGPGENYGYTF	TGTGCCAGCAGTTTAGGGCCAGGGGAAAACTATGGCTACACCTTC
.	TRBJ2-7	TRBV18	.	CASGGITYEQYF	TGTGCCAGCGGCGGGATTACCTACGAGCAGTACTTC
TRBD1	TRBJ2-7	TRBV27	.	CASSGQGPYEQYF	TGTGCCAGCAGTGGACAGGGGCCCTACGAGCAGTACTTC
.	TRBJ1-1	TRBV28	.	CASSWDTMNTEAFF	TGTGCCAGCAGTTGGGACACCATGAACACTGAAGCTTTCTTT
TRBD1	TRBJ2-4	TRBV5-1	.	CASSPGQGGDIQYF	TGCGCCAGCAGCCCGGGACAGGGCGGAGACATTCAGTACTTC
.	TRBJ2-5	TRBV5-4	.	CASSLDPRYKETQYF	TGTGCCAGCAGCTTGGACCCTAGGTACAAGGAGACCCAGTACTTC
TRBD1	TRBJ1-1	TRBV3-1/TRBV3-2	.	CASSRRGTGVNEAFF	TGTGCCAGCAGCCGAAGGGGGACAGGGGTAAATGAAGCTTTCTTT
.	TRBJ1-1	TRBV5-1	.	CASRVGQDNTEAFF	TGCGCCAGCAGAGTGGGGCAGGATAACACTGAAGCTTTCTTT
.	TRBJ2-5	TRBV5-1	.	CASRSGGPQETQYF	TGCGCCAGCAGATCAGGGGGGCCCCAAGAGACCCAGTACTTC
.	TRBJ2-1	TRBV15	.	CATSGRVLRNEQFF	TGTGCCACCAGCGGCAGGGTTCTCCGCAATGAGCAGTTCTTC
TRBD1	TRBJ2-3	TRBV6-5	.	CASSYSSRTGSDTQYF	TGTGCCAGCAGTTACTCGAGTAGGACAGGGTCGGATACGCAGTATTTT
TRBD1	TRBJ1-2	TRBV7-9	few	CASSGDRGQGSYGYTF	TGTGCCAGCAGTGGGGACAGGGGGCAAGGATCCTATGGCTACACCTTC
.	TRBJ2-2	TRBV5-1	.	CASSLAMGRSGELFF	TGCGCCAGCAGCTTGGCGATGGGGCGGTCCGGGGAGCTGTTTTTT
.	TRBJ1-4	TRBV28	.	CASSFLRGNEKLFF	TGTGCCAGCAGTTTTTTAAGGGGGAATGAAAAACTGTTTTTT
TRBD2	TRBJ2-7	TRBV29-1	.	CSVEGLAGGYEQYF	TGCAGCGTTGAAGGCCTAGCGGGAGGTTACGAGCAGTACTTC
.	TRBJ1-4	TRBV2	.	CASSEGGLGATNEKLFF	TGTGCCAGCAGTGAAGGGGGACTTGGAGCAACTAATGAAAAACTGTTTTTT
TRBD2	TRBJ2-3	TRBV6-2/TRBV6-3	.	CASSFTISTGLVPDTQYF	TGTGCCAGCAGTTTCACCATCTCCACGGGACTAGTCCCCGATACGCAGTATTTT
.	TRBJ1-2	TRBV30	.	CAWSAGVLTFNYGYTF	TGTGCCTGGAGTGCAGGGGTGCTTACATTTAACTATGGCTACACCTTC
TRBD1	TRBJ1-4	TRBV6-2/TRBV6-3	once	CASSDPGQGGEKLFF	TGTGCCAGCAGTGACCCGGGACAGGGGGGTGAAAAACTGTTTTTT
TRBD1	TRBJ1-5	TRBV28	.	CATKGQQNQPQHF	TGTGCCACAAAGGGACAGCAAAATCAGCCCCAGCATTTT
TRBD2	TRBJ2-7	TRBV9	.	CASSVMAGETYEQYF	TGTGCCAGCAGCGTAATGGCGGGAGAAACCTACGAGCAGTACTTC
.	TRBJ2-7	TRBV28	.	CASRTTPGDEQYF	TGTGCCAGCAGAACCACTCCCGGGGATGAGCAGTACTTC
TRBD2	TRBJ2-7	TRBV11-2	.	CASSPRRLAGHEQYF	TGTGCCAGCAGCCCCCGTCGACTAGCGGGACATGAGCAGTACTTC
TRBD2	TRBJ2-7	TRBV7-8	.	CASSLRRASGGRQYF	TGTGCCAGCAGCTTACGTCGCGCTAGCGGGGGAAGGCAGTACTTC
TRBD1	TRBJ1-2	TRBV29-1	.	CSAPTGNGYGYTF	TGCAGCGCCCCGACAGGGAATGGATATGGCTACACCTTC
TRBD1	TRBJ1-5	TRBV30	.	CAWNPGQGDQPQHF	TGTGCCTGGAACCCGGGACAGGGCGATCAGCCCCAGCATTTT
TRBD2	TRBJ2-3	TRBV12-3/TRBV12-4	.	CASSLAGVDTQYF	TGTGCCAGCAGTTTGGCGGGAGTGGATACGCAGTATTTT
TRBD1	TRBJ2-1	TRBV9	.	CASSGLATGGKSYNEQFF	TGTGCCAGCAGCGGCCTCGCTACAGGGGGGAAATCCTACAATGAGCAGTTCTTC
.	TRBJ1-4	TRBV11-2	.	CASSLSVTNEKLFF	TGTGCCAGCAGCTTATCAGTTACTAATGAAAAACTGTTTTTT
.	TRBJ2-2	TRBV5-5	.	CASSLYSNTGELFF	TGTGCCAGCAGCTTGTACAGCAACACCGGGGAGCTGTTTTTT
.	TRBJ2-7	TRBV11-2	once	CASSLELFTDSYEQYF	TGTGCCAGCAGCTTAGAGCTATTTACAGACTCCTACGAGCAGTACTTC
.	TRBJ1-5	TRBV30	once	CAWSVDPGQPQHF	TGTGCCTGGAGTGTAGATCCCGGTCAGCCCCAGCATTTT
.	TRBJ1-5	TRBV6-5	once	CASSPPPRGVQPEHF	TGTGCCAGCAGTCCCCCCCCTCGGGGGGTTCAGCCTGAGCATTTT
.	TRBJ1-1	TRBV6-5	.	CASTNRAEAFF	TGTGCCAGCACCAACAGGGCTGAAGCTTTCTTT